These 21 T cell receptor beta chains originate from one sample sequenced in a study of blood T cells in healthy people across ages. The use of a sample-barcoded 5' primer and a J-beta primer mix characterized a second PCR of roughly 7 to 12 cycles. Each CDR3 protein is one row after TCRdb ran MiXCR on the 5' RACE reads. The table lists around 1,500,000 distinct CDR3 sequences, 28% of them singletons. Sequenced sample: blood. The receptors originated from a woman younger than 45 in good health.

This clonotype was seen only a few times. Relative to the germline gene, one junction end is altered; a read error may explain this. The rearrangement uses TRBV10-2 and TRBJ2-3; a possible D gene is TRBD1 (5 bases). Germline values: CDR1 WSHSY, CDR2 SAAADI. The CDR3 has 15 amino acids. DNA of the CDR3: TGCGCCAGCATTGAGAGTAGGGGCTGGACAGATACGCAGTATTTT. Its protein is CASIESRGWTDTQYF.

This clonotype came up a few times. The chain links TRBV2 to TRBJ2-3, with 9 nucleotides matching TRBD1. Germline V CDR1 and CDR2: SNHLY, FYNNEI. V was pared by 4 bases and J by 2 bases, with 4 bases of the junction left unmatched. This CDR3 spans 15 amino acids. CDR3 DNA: TGTGCCAGCAGTGGCGGGGACAGGGACACAGATACGCAGTATTTT. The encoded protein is CASSGGDRDTDTQYF.

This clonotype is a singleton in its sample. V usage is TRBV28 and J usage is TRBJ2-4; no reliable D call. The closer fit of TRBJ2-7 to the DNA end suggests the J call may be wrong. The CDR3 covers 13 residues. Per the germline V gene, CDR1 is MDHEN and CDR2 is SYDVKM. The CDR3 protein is CASSPFSVHEQYF. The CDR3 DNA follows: TGTGCCAGCAGTCCATTCTCTGTCCACGAGCAGTACTTC.

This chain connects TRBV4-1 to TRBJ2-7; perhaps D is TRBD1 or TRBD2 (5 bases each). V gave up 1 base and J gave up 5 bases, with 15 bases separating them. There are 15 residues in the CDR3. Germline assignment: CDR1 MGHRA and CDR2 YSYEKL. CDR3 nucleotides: TGCGCCAGCAGCCAAGGGGACCTCCGCGCCAACGAGCAGTACTTC. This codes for CASSQGDLRANEQYF.

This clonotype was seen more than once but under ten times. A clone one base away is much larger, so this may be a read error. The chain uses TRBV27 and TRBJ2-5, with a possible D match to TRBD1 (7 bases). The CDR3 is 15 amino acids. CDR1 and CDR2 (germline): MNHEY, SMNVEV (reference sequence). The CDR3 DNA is TGTGCCAGCGCCAAGCTTACCGACAGGGAGGAGACCCGGTACTTC. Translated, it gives CASAKLTDREETRYF.

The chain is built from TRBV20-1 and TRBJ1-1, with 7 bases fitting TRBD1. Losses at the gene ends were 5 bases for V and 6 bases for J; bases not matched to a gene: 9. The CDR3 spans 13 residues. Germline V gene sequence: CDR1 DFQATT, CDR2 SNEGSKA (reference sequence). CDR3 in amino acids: CSARLQGIPEAFF. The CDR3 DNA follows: TGCAGTGCTCGACTACAGGGGATCCCTGAAGCTTTCTTT.

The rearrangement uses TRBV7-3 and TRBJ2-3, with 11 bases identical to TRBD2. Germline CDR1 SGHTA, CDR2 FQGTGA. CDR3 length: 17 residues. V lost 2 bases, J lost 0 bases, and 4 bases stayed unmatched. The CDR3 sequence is CASSLLAGGPSTDTQYF. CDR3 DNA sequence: TGTGCCAGCAGCTTATTAGCGGGGGGGCCGAGCACAGATACGCAGTATTTT.

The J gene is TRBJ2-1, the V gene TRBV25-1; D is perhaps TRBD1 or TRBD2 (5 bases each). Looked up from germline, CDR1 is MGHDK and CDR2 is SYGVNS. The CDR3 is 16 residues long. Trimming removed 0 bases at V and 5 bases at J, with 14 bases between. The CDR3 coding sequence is TGTGCCAGCAGTGAATATTACGGGCAGGGAGACAATGAGCAGTTCTTC. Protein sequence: CASSEYYGQGDNEQFF.

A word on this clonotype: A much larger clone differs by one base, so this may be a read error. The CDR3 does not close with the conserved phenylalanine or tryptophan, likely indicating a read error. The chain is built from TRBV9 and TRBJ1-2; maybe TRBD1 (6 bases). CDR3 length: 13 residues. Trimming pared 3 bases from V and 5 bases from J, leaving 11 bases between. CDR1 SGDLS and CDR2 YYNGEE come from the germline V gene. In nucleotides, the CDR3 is TGTGCCAGCAGCGCACAGGGTAGTTATGGCTACACCGTC. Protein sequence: CASSAQGSYGYTV.

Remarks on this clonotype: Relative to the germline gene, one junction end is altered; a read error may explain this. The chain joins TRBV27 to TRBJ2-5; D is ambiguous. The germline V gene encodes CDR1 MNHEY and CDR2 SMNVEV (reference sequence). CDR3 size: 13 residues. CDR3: CVSRKQHQETQYF. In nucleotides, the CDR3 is TGTGTCAGCAGAAAACAGCACCAAGAGACCCAGTACTTC.

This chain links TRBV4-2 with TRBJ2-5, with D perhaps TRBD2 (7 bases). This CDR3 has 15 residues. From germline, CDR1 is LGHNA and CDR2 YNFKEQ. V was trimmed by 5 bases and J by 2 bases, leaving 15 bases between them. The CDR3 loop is CASSFEGGAQETQYF. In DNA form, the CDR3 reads TGTGCCAGCAGCTTCGAAGGGGGGGCGCAAGAGACCCAGTACTTC.

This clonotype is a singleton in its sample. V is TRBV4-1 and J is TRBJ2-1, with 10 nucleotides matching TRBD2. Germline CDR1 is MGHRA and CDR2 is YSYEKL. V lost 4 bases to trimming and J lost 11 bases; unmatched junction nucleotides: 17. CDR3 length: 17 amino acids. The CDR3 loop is CASSPPLAGARENQQFF. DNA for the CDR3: TGCGCCAGCAGCCCCCCCCTAGCGGGGGCACGGGAGAATCAGCAGTTCTTC.

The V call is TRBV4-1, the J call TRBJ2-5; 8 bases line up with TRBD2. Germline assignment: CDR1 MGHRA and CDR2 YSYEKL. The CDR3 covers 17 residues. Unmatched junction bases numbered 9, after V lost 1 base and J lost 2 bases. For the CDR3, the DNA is TGCGCCAGCAGCCAAGTTGGCGGCGGGGGGATGCAAGAGACCCAGTACTTC. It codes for CASSQVGGGGMQETQYF.

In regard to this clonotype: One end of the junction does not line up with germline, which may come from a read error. The CDR3 sequence: CVTSDGGQGNSTDTQYF. The CDR3 region has the DNA TGTGTCACCAGTGATGGGGGACAGGGAAATAGCACAGATACGCAGTATTTT. V is TRBV24-1 and J is TRBJ2-3; TRBD1 aligns across 9 bases. The CDR3 totals 17 residues. Germline assignment: CDR1 KGHDR and CDR2 SFDVKD.

CDR3 sequence: CASSGTSIGTDTQYF. CDR3 DNA sequence: TGTGCCAGCAGCGGGACTAGTATAGGGACAGATACGCAGTATTTT. V usage is TRBV9 and J usage is TRBJ2-3; 7 bases fit TRBD2. The V segment lost 3 bases and the J segment 3 bases; nucleotides outside the gene matches: 7. Germline CDR1 and CDR2: SGDLS and YYNGEE. The CDR3 sequence is 15 residues long.

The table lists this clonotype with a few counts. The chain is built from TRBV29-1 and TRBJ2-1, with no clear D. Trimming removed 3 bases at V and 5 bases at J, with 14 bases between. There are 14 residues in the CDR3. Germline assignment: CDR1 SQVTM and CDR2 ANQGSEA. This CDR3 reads CSVDLGLANNEQFF. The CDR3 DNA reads TGCAGCGTTGACTTAGGTTTGGCAAACAATGAGCAGTTCTTC.

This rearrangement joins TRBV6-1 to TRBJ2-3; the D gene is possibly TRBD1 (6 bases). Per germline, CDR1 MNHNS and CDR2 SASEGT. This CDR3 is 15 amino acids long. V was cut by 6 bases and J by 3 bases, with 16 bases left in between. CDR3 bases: TGTGCCAGCAGGGGCATCTTAAGGGGGACAGATACGCAGTATTTT. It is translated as CASRGILRGTDTQYF.

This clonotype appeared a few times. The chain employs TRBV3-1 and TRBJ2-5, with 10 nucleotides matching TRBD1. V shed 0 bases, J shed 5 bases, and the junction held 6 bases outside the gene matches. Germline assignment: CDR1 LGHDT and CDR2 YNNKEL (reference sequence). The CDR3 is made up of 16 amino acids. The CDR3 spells CASSQERQGAKETQYF. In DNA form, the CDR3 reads TGTGCCAGCAGCCAAGAAAGACAGGGGGCTAAGGAGACCCAGTACTTC.

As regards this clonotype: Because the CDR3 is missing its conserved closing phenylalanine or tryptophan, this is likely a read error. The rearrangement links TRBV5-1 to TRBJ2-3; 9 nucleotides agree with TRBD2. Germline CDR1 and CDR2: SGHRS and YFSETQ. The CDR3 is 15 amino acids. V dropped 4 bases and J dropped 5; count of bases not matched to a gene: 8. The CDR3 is CASSPRGGRGDTQYY. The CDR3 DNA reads TGCGCCAGCAGCCCGCGGGGGGGGCGCGGAGATACGCAGTATTAT.

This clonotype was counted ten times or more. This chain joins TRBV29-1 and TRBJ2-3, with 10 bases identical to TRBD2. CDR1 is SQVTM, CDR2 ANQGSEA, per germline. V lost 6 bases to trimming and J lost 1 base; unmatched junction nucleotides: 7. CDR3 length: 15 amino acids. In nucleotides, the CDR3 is TGCAGCGTCGTAGCGGGAGGTGGCGGCACAGATACGCAGTATTTT. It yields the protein CSVVAGGGGTDTQYF.

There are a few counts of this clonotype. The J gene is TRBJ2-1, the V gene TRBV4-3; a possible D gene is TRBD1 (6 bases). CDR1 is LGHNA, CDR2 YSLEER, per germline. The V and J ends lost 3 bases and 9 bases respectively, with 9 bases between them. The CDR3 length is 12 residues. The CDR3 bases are TGCGCCAGCAGCCATTGGGGGCGTGAGCAGTTCTTC. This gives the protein CASSHWGREQFF.